These 3 T cell receptor beta chains came from one sample sequenced in a study of beta chain features in type 1 diabetes listed by TCRdb under 2018. Receptors were amplified or captured by the immunoSEQ multiplex PCR assay. The High Capacity cDNA Reverse Transcription Kit was used to reverse transcribe all of the isolated RNA, meaning that expressed TCRB transcripts were what got sequenced. TCRdb took this table from immuneACCESS and kept in-frame rearrangements with V and J called. Such tables lack part of the clones; where checked against another copy, unresolved V genes explain under half of the gap, and the rest is unexplained. Here the sample has over 350,000 clones; about 14% occur a single time. The top ten clonotypes cover approximately 0.02% of the sample. Input material: naive CD4+ T cells from blood. The cell subset or site label corresponds to: true naive CD4+ T cells. The receptors here all came from a woman aged 18-35 years in good health.

This clone was counted only a few times. The chain has TRBV5-1 and TRBJ2-1, with D possibly being TRBD1 (6 bases). The CDR3 loop spans 15 amino acids. The germline gives CDR1 SGHRS, CDR2 YFSETQ. The V gene lost 4 bases and the J gene lost 3 bases, with 14 bases spanning the gap. CDR3 nucleotide sequence: TGCGCCAGCAGCCCTCCCCGGACAGACTACAATGAGCAGTTCTTC. Residues: CASSPPRTDYNEQFF.

This rearrangement joins TRBV4-2 to TRBJ2-4; TRBD2 matches at 13 bases. J was trimmed by 0 bases and V by 2 bases; bases with no gene match: 10. The CDR3 extends over 20 amino acids. CDR1 and CDR2 (germline): LGHNA, YNFKEQ. CDR3 in DNA: TGTGCCAGCAGCCAATTGAGGACTAGCGGGGGATTCTTAGCCAAAAACATTCAGTACTTC. It is translated as CASSQLRTSGGFLAKNIQYF.

The chain employs TRBV28 and TRBJ1-2; 8 nucleotides match TRBD1. J lost 3 bases, V lost 6 bases, and 6 bases had no gene match. CDR3 size: 14 residues. Germline loops: CDR1 MDHEN, CDR2 SYDVKM. The CDR3 sequence is CASRSQGAHYGYTF. The CDR3 bases are TGTGCCAGCAGATCTCAGGGGGCCCACTATGGCTACACCTTC.